The 14 T cell receptor beta chains below all came from one sample that was sequenced in a study of T cell responses to AZD1222 COVID-19 vaccine. Here immunoSEQ multiplex PCR was the method, and the copy in TCRdb shows in-frame clones only, minus some. Counted here are some 140,000 clones, 91% occurring once; the ten biggest clones make up 2.8%. This sample comprised peripheral blood, obtained on day 0 of AZD1222 vaccination. These receptor sequences come from an adult in good health.

The chain couples TRBV9 to TRBJ2-2, with a tentative D call TRBD1 (7 bases). V was trimmed by 3 bases and J by 5 bases, leaving 17 bases between them. The CDR3 totals 16 residues. Germline lookup yields CDR1 SGDLS and CDR2 YYNGEE. CDR3 protein: CASSGSGGSETGELFF. CDR3 DNA: TGTGCCAGCAGCGGATCAGGGGGGTCGGAGACCGGGGAGCTGTTTTTT.

V gene TRBV2 combines with J gene TRBJ1-6, with D perhaps TRBD1 (5 bases). V gave up 5 bases and J gave up 0 bases, with 11 bases separating them. The CDR3 length is 16 residues. From germline, CDR1 is SNHLY and CDR2 FYNNEI. CDR3 DNA: TGTGCCAGCAGTTCGAGGGGTGGCTCCTATAATTCACCCCTCCACTTT. Its translation is CASSSRGGSYNSPLHF.

The J gene is TRBJ1-1, the V gene TRBV7-6, with TRBD1 identical over 7 bases. Germline CDR1 SGHVS, CDR2 FNYEAQ. The CDR3 covers 15 residues. Trimming cost V 5 bases and J 0 bases; bases outside gene matches: 6. Here the CDR3 DNA reads TGTGCCAGCAGCCGACAGGGTGGGTTGAACACTGAAGCTTTCTTT. This translates into CASSRQGGLNTEAFF.

This chain connects TRBV11-3 to TRBJ1-1; no reliable D call. Germline lookup yields CDR1 SGHNT and CDR2 YENEEA. There are 13 residues in the CDR3. V shed 3 bases and J shed 0 bases, with 5 bases lying between them. CDR3 nucleotides: TGTGCCAGCAGCTTCCTGATGAACACTGAAGCTTTCTTT. This encodes CASSFLMNTEAFF. Variable domain in full (rest from reference TRBV11-3 and TRBJ1-1): EAGVVQSPRYKIIEKKQPVAFWCNPISGHNTLYWYLQNLGQGPELLIRYENEEAVDDSQLPKDRFSAERLKGVDSTLKIQPAELGDSAVYLCASSFLMNTEAFFGQGTRLTVV.

The gene calls are TRBV7-6 and TRBJ1-6; 10 positions agree with TRBD1. The germline V gene has CDR1 SGHVS and CDR2 FNYEAQ. The CDR3 has 15 residues. J gave up 10 bases and V 3 bases, and 6 bases lay outside the gene matches. The CDR3 DNA reads as TGTGCCAGCAGCTTGAGGGACAGGGGCGAATCACCCCTCCACTTT. It codes for CASSLRDRGESPLHF.

The sample holds a few counts of this clone. The chain carries TRBV7-9 and TRBJ2-4; the D gene is possibly TRBD1 (5 bases). Per the germline V gene, CDR1 is SEHNR and CDR2 is FQNEAQ (reference sequence). Trimming pared 1 base from V and 8 bases from J, leaving 9 bases between. The CDR3 contains 13 residues. The CDR3 protein is CASSLGEGDIQYF. In DNA, the CDR3 is TGTGCCAGCAGCTTAGGGGAAGGGGACATTCAGTACTTC.

This clone is medium-sized within its sample. The gene calls are TRBV3-1 (or the pseudogene TRBV3-2) and TRBJ2-2; D gene uncertain. Trimming took off 4 bases at V and 4 bases at J, with 10 bases between the two ends. Germline CDR1 is LGHDT and CDR2 is YNNKEL (reference sequence). The CDR3 length is 14 residues. The CDR3 DNA reads as TGTGCCAGCAGCCTAGATCCAGCCACCGGGGAGCTGTTTTTT. Translating it yields CASSLDPATGELFF.

The chain couples TRBV11-2 to TRBJ1-2; 7 bases match TRBD1. Germline CDR1 SGHAT, CDR2 FQNNGV. J was trimmed by 6 bases and V by 4 bases; bases with no gene match: 8. The CDR3 spans 14 residues. The CDR3 protein is CASSSRTGRNGYTF. In DNA, the CDR3 is TGTGCCAGCAGCTCGAGGACAGGCCGGAATGGCTACACCTTC. Drawing the rest from reference TRBV11-2 and TRBJ1-2, the complete variable domain is EAGVAQSPRYKIIEKRQSVAFWCNPISGHATLYWYQQILGQGPKLLIQFQNNGVVDDSQLPKDRFSAERLKGVDSTLKIQPAKLEDSAVYLCASSSRTGRNGYTFGSGTRLTVV.

The CDR3 DNA sequence: TGTGCCAGTAGTATCAGAGTTTACTATGGCTACACCTTC. The encoded protein is CASSIRVYYGYTF. The rearrangement joins TRBV19 to TRBJ1-2; no clear D gene. V was clipped by 3 bases and J by 3 bases, with 8 bases between them. The CDR3 covers 13 residues. CDR1 and CDR2 (germline): LNHDA, SQIVND (reference sequence).

The CDR3 nucleotides read TGTGCCAGCAGTTTTTATGGAGCGACCATGAGTGGCTACACCTTC. Amino acid sequence: CASSFYGATMSGYTF. The genes are TRBV27 and TRBJ1-2; D is uncertain. Trimming removed 3 bases from V and 7 bases from J, with 18 bases in between. Per germline, CDR1 MNHEY and CDR2 SMNVEV (reference sequence). The CDR3 length is 15 residues.

V and J are TRBV19 and TRBJ2-1; a weak D match, TRBD2 (5 bases). The V gene lost 6 bases and the J gene lost 9 bases, with 21 bases spanning the gap. The V gene's germline CDR1 is LNHDA and CDR2 SQIVND (reference sequence). This CDR3 contains 15 residues. CDR3 in DNA: TGTGCCAGTAGCCGGTCAGAGCCGGGGTGGGGTGAGCAGTTCTTC. It specifies CASSRSEPGWGEQFF. The full variable domain, rest sourced from reference TRBV19 and TRBJ2-1, is DGGITQSPKYLFRKEGQNVTLSCEQNLNHDAMYWYRQDPGQGLRLIYYSQIVNDFQKGDIAEGYSVSREKKESFPLTVTSAQKNPTAFYLCASSRSEPGWGEQFFGPGTRLTVL.

This rearrangement joins TRBV9 to TRBJ1-3; 10 positions match TRBD1. Germline-derived CDR1 and CDR2 are SGDLS and YYNGEE. The length of the CDR3 is 14 residues. With V trimmed by 4 bases and J by 6 bases, 4 bases remained unmatched. In DNA form, the CDR3 reads TGTGCCAGCAGCTCCCGACAGGGGGCAAACACCATATATTTT. Protein product: CASSSRQGANTIYF.

The genes are TRBV29-1 and TRBJ1-4; D unresolved. The CDR3 contains 11 residues. The V end was cut by 3 bases, the J end by 14 bases, with 13 bases between. Germline-derived CDR1 and CDR2 are SQVTM and ANQGSEA. The CDR3 here is CSVEAARGLFF. In nucleotides, the CDR3 is TGCAGCGTTGAGGCAGCGCGAGGGCTGTTTTTT.

This chain joins TRBV2 and TRBJ2-3; 9 bases fit TRBD2. The CDR3 is made up of 15 amino acids. In germline, CDR1 is SNHLY, CDR2 FYNNEI. Trimming removed 2 bases from V and 4 bases from J; junction bases left unmatched: 4. This chain's CDR3 is CASSELRTSADTQYF. The CDR3 DNA reads as TGTGCCAGCAGTGAACTCCGGACTAGCGCAGATACGCAGTATTTT.